This T cell receptor beta chain was captured by sequencing in a study of a mutant IDH1 vaccine in newly diagnosed glioma. In the study overall: Radiotherapy, temozolomide, or both had been given previously, and both were given to most.

Per the germline V gene, CDR1 is SGDLS and CDR2 is YYNGEE. V was cut by 0 bases and J by 0 bases, with 10 bases left in between. This CDR3 comprises 16 residues. The assay was immunoSEQ multiplex PCR, and TCRdb's table has in-frame clones only and misses some. The sample yields more than 60,000 clones, 74% seen once. The study's findings and limits: Alterations occurring in top peripheral T cell clonotypes seemed unrelated to pseudoprogression.

In regard to this clone: What it binds is unknown.

Time point specified: week 35, safety follow-up. Each dose of the vaccine consisted of 300 ug of mutant IDH1 20-mer peptide, with topical imiquimod. Scheduled for weeks 1, 3, 5, 7, 11, 15, 19 and 23, eight vaccinations were given to patients. New astrocytomas of WHO grade 3 or 4 that were IDH1-mutant and ATRX-lost were found in the donors. The sample was PBMCs, taken from a glioma patient whose treatment included an IDH1 peptide vaccine. The TCR originated in a middle-aged man with glioma. V is TRBV9 and J is TRBJ1-3, with D perhaps matching TRBD1 (5 bases). CDR3 protein: CASSVATGVSGNTIYF. CDR3 bases: TGTGCCAGCAGCGTAGCTACAGGCGTCTCTGGAAACACCATATATTTT.